These 32 T cell receptor beta chains came from one sample sequenced in a study of long-term antiretroviral therapy in people with HIV. Run at survey level, the immunoSEQ assay was version v3.0. The repertoire was sequenced with immunoSEQ multiplex PCR; TCRdb's copy has only in-frame clones and lacks some. The data contain 25,000 to 35,000 clones, 97% of them singletons. Sequenced material: unsorted PBMCs, taken 6.9 years after starting antiretroviral therapy. The receptors derive from a man aged 30-40 years with HIV.

V gene TRBV7-2 combines with J gene TRBJ2-5; tentatively, D is TRBD1 (6 bases). Per germline, CDR1 SGHTA and CDR2 FQGNSA. The CDR3 runs to 13 residues. With 3 bases removed from V and 6 bases from J, the gap between germline ends came to 11 bases. The CDR3 loop is CASSFAQGQTQYF. The CDR3 region has the DNA TGTGCCAGCAGCTTCGCACAGGGTCAGACCCAGTACTTC.

The V gene is TRBV14, the J gene TRBJ1-4; 8 bases agree with TRBD1. With V trimmed by 2 bases and J by 5 bases, 7 bases remained unmatched. Germline V CDR1 and CDR2: SGHDN, FVKESK. The CDR3 is 16 residues long. The CDR3 protein is CASSQIRGQANEKLFF. The CDR3 DNA reads TGTGCCAGCAGCCAAATAAGGGGACAGGCGAATGAAAAACTGTTTTTT.

The rearrangement uses TRBV9 and TRBJ2-7; the D is unclear. With 6 bases removed from V and 2 bases from J, the gap between germline ends came to 15 bases. CDR3 length equals 14 residues. Germline values: CDR1 SGDLS, CDR2 YYNGEE. CDR3 in DNA: TGTGCCAGCACCACTGACCTGGGCGCCTACGAGCAGTACTTC. Translating gives CASTTDLGAYEQYF.

The V call is TRBV7-9, the J call TRBJ2-3; 12 nucleotides match TRBD2. V was clipped by 5 bases and J by 2 bases; unmatched bases: 5. Germline V gene lookup returns CDR1 SEHNR and CDR2 FQNEAQ (reference sequence). This CDR3 comprises 16 residues. As DNA, the CDR3 is TGTGCCAGCAGCACTCGACTAGCGGGGGACACAGATACGCAGTATTTT. The encoded protein is CASSTRLAGDTDTQYF.

The chain has TRBV5-1 and TRBJ1-1; D possibly corresponds to TRBD1 (6 bases). The ends were cut back, 4 bases at V and 3 bases at J, with 13 bases in the middle. The CDR3 totals 14 residues. Germline V gene lookup returns CDR1 SGHRS and CDR2 YFSETQ. CDR3 amino acids: CASSPIGGDTEAFF. DNA of the CDR3: TGCGCCAGCAGCCCAATAGGGGGGGACACTGAAGCTTTCTTT. Full variable domain (rest looked up from reference TRBV5-1 and TRBJ1-1): KAGVTQTPRYLIKTRGQQVTLSCSPISGHRSVSWYQQTPGQGLQFLFEYFSETQRNKGNFPGRFSGRQFSNSRSEMNVSTLELGDSALYLCASSPIGGDTEAFFGQGTRLTVV.

The rearrangement joins TRBV7-9 to TRBJ1-3, with 9 bases aligning to TRBD1. J gave up 4 bases and V 6 bases, and 7 bases lay outside the gene matches. The CDR3 runs to 15 residues. CDR1 and CDR2 (germline): SEHNR, FQNEAQ (reference sequence). This chain's CDR3 is CASRYGTGRGNTIYF. The CDR3 DNA is TGTGCCAGCAGATACGGGACAGGGAGAGGAAACACCATATATTTT.

This chain connects TRBV30 to TRBJ2-1; TRBD2 agrees at 8 bases. The CDR3 contains 16 residues. Per the germline V gene, CDR1 is GTSNPN and CDR2 is SVGIG (reference sequence). Trimming at V came to 5 bases and at J to 4 bases, leaving 13 bases not matched to a gene. The CDR3 DNA is TGTGCCTGGGGTCCTCGGTGGGCTAGCGGGTACAATGAGCAGTTCTTC. This encodes CAWGPRWASGYNEQFF.

The chain employs TRBV7-3 and TRBJ2-1; maybe TRBD1 (6 bases). The V and J ends lost 6 bases and 5 bases respectively, with 14 bases between them. Germline CDR1 and CDR2: SGHTA and FQGTGA. The CDR3 covers 14 residues. The CDR3 nucleotides read TGTGCCAGCAGACAGTCGACAGGCGACAATGAGCAGTTCTTC. This encodes CASRQSTGDNEQFF.

V is TRBV5-1 and J is TRBJ1-6; D gene unclear. CDR1 and CDR2 from the germline V gene are SGHRS and YFSETQ. Trimming removed 5 bases from V and 0 bases from J, with 12 bases in between. The length of the CDR3 is 16 residues. CDR3: CASSVGRSSYNSPLHF. The DNA of the CDR3 is TGCGCCAGCAGTGTTGGACGGAGCTCCTATAATTCACCCCTCCACTTT.

The gene calls are TRBV14 and TRBJ2-1; D is ambiguous. V lost 1 base, J lost 7 bases, and 8 bases lay in between. Germline V CDR1 and CDR2: SGHDN, FVKESK. CDR3 length equals 13 residues. The CDR3, as DNA: TGTGCCAGCAGCCAAGTCTTAGGGAATGAGCAGTTCTTC. Translated: CASSQVLGNEQFF.

The chain uses TRBV7-3 and TRBJ2-2, with 8 bases fitting TRBD1. Unmatched junction bases numbered 11, after V lost 5 bases and J lost 6 bases. Germline lookup yields CDR1 SGHTA and CDR2 FQGTGA. This CDR3 has 16 amino acids. CDR3 sequence reads: CASSPSRAQGAGELFF. The CDR3 DNA reads TGTGCCAGCAGCCCAAGCCGGGCACAGGGGGCCGGGGAGCTGTTTTTT.

The gene calls are TRBV6-1 and TRBJ2-2, with D hard to call. Germline V CDR1 and CDR2: MNHNS, SASEGT. This CDR3 comprises 12 residues. V gave up 3 bases and J gave up 5 bases, with 4 bases separating them. This CDR3 is CASSDGTGELFF. As DNA, the CDR3 is TGTGCCAGCAGTGATGGTACCGGGGAGCTGTTTTTT.

This clone has a single count. The rearrangement links TRBV29-1 to TRBJ1-1; weak D call: TRBD1 (6 bases). The CDR3 runs to 15 residues. In germline, CDR1 is SQVTM, CDR2 ANQGSEA. V was cut by 5 bases and J by 3 bases, with 19 bases left in between. The CDR3 is CSVLRFRGGDTEAFF. The DNA of the CDR3 is TGCAGCGTTCTTCGTTTCAGGGGAGGAGACACTGAAGCTTTCTTT.

V is TRBV6-1 and J is TRBJ1-3; the D is unclear. The CDR3 has 15 amino acids. Per the germline V gene, CDR1 is MNHNS and CDR2 is SASEGT. Trimming took off 1 base at V and 0 bases at J, with 7 bases between the two ends. The CDR3 loop reads CASSEVAGSGNTIYF. The CDR3 region has the DNA TGTGCCAGCAGTGAAGTAGCAGGCTCTGGAAACACCATATATTTT.

This chain links TRBV10-3 with TRBJ2-5, with D maybe TRBD1 (6 bases). V lost 2 bases to trimming and J lost 2 bases, with 9 bases between them. Per the germline V gene, CDR1 is ENHRY and CDR2 is SYGVKD. There are 14 residues in the CDR3. As DNA, the CDR3 is TGTGCCATCAGTGAGGGACAGCTACAAGAGACCCAGTACTTC. This translates into CAISEGQLQETQYF.

This clone was detected once. The V and J genes are TRBV13 and TRBJ1-2; tentatively, D is TRBD1 (6 bases). Trimming shortened V by 1 base and J by 5 bases, and 11 bases separated the two germline ends. The germline gives CDR1 PRHDT, CDR2 FYEKMQ (reference sequence). The CDR3 runs 14 residues. The CDR3 DNA reads as TGTGCCAGCAGCTTAGCGGTGGACAGTTATGGCTACACCTTC. As protein: CASSLAVDSYGYTF.

This clone appeared a single time. The V call is TRBV5-1, the J call TRBJ2-2; unclear D gene. Germline V CDR1 and CDR2: SGHRS, YFSETQ. This CDR3 is 12 amino acids long. The V and J ends lost 0 bases and 8 bases respectively, with 5 bases between them. CDR3 DNA sequence: TGCGCCAGCAGCTTGGAGGCTGGGGAGCTGTTTTTT. Protein: CASSLEAGELFF.

This chain links TRBV19 with TRBJ1-5; a possible D gene is TRBD1 (5 bases). Germline V CDR1 and CDR2: LNHDA, SQIVND (reference sequence). This CDR3 region has 21 residues. The V and J ends lost 7 bases and 0 bases respectively, with 31 bases between them. The DNA for the CDR3 is TGTGCCAGTACCCCTGTGCATCAGGGAAAATTAGTCCCTTATAGCAATCAGCCCCAGCATTTT. It codes for CASTPVHQGKLVPYSNQPQHF.

V is TRBV19 and J is TRBJ2-7, with D perhaps TRBD1 (6 bases). Between the trimmed V and J ends, which lost 7 bases and 7 bases, there was a span of 23 bases. The length of the CDR3 is 15 residues. Germline-derived CDR1 and CDR2 are LNHDA and SQIVND (reference sequence). CDR3 DNA: TGTGCCAGTAATCCTAATGCCAGGGGATCAGGGGAGCAGTACTTC. Translation: CASNPNARGSGEQYF. The complete variable domain, with remaining parts taken from reference TRBV19 and TRBJ2-7, reads DGGITQSPKYLFRKEGQNVTLSCEQNLNHDAMYWYRQDPGQGLRLIYYSQIVNDFQKGDIAEGYSVSREKKESFPLTVTSAQKNPTAFYLCASNPNARGSGEQYFGPGTRLTVT.

This rearrangement joins TRBV6-4 to TRBJ1-1; weak D call: TRBD1 (6 bases). Germline CDR1 reads MRHNA; CDR2 reads SNTAGT. The CDR3 loop spans 13 amino acids. Trimming took off 6 bases at V and 1 base at J, with 9 bases between the two ends. For the CDR3, the DNA is TGTGCCAGCAGGAAACAGGGGAACACTGAAGCTTTCTTT. It is translated as CASRKQGNTEAFF.

The V and J genes are TRBV7-2 and TRBJ2-1, with D uncertain. The germline V gene has CDR1 SGHTA and CDR2 FQGNSA. The CDR3 consists of 13 residues. Trimming removed 0 bases at V and 7 bases at J, with 7 bases between. The CDR3 nucleotides read TGTGCCAGCAGCTTAGCGACGGCGAATGAGCAGTTCTTC. Protein product: CASSLATANEQFF.

This clone was observed a single time. V and J are TRBV7-9 and TRBJ1-2; 8 bases fit TRBD1. In germline, CDR1 is SEHNR, CDR2 FQNEAQ (reference sequence). The CDR3 has 17 amino acids. J lost 1 base, V lost 4 bases, and 11 bases had no gene match. The chain's CDR3 is CASSSLRAQGDNYGYTF. The DNA for the CDR3 is TGTGCCAGCAGCTCATTGCGGGCACAGGGGGATAACTATGGCTACACCTTC. The whole variable domain, filled in from reference TRBV7-9 and TRBJ1-2, reads DTGVSQNPRHKITKRGQNVTFRCDPISEHNRLYWYRQTLGQGPEFLTYFQNEAQLEKSRLLSDRFSAERPKGSFSTLEIQRTEQGDSAMYLCASSSLRAQGDNYGYTFGSGTRLTVV.

V is TRBV4-1 and J is TRBJ2-5; TRBD2 agrees at 7 bases. CDR1 and CDR2 from the germline V gene are MGHRA and YSYEKL. V lost 3 bases to trimming and J lost 0 bases; unmatched junction nucleotides: 4. The CDR3 has 15 residues. Here the CDR3 reads CASSQGGLDQETQYF. The CDR3 DNA follows: TGCGCCAGCAGCCAGGGCGGACTAGACCAAGAGACCCAGTACTTC.

The J gene is TRBJ2-3, the V gene TRBV25-1, with TRBD2 identical over 10 bases. J gave up 8 bases and V 4 bases, and 12 bases lay outside the gene matches. This CDR3 comprises 16 residues. Germline V gene sequence: CDR1 MGHDK, CDR2 SYGVNS. CDR3 nucleotide sequence: TGTGCCAGCAGTGTCCGGACTAGCGGTGCCCCGGGTACGCAGTATTTT. Translation: CASSVRTSGAPGTQYF.

In DNA, the CDR3 is TGTGCCAGCAGCATAGGGCTGCAGGCTTTCTTT. Protein product: CASSIGLQAFF. This sequence joins TRBV14 and TRBJ1-1; D is unresolved. This CDR3 is built from 11 residues. The germline CDR1 and CDR2 sequences are SGHDN and FVKESK. With 5 bases removed from V and 11 bases from J, the gap between germline ends came to 12 bases.

J is TRBJ2-5 and V is TRBV6-5, with a tentative D call TRBD2 (7 bases). Deletions cut 6 bases from V and 5 bases from J, with 16 bases between. Germline loops: CDR1 MNHEY, CDR2 SVGAGI. The CDR3 runs 14 residues. This CDR3 reads CASSHRGGAETQYF. For the CDR3, the DNA is TGTGCCAGCAGCCATCGAGGGGGGGCCGAGACCCAGTACTTC.

The J gene is TRBJ1-2, the V gene TRBV27, with TRBD1 matching 7 bases. The germline V gene has CDR1 MNHEY and CDR2 SMNVEV (reference sequence). This CDR3 has 14 amino acids. Losses at the gene ends were 6 bases for V and 4 bases for J; bases not matched to a gene: 8. The CDR3 DNA reads as TGTGCCAGCAGCACAGGGGCAACGGGCTATGGCTACACCTTC. It yields the protein CASSTGATGYGYTF.

The chain is built from TRBV6-6 and TRBJ2-1; 13 bases map to TRBD2. The V segment lost 5 bases and the J segment 7 bases; nucleotides outside the gene matches: 5. This CDR3 is built from 15 residues. The germline V gene encodes CDR1 MNHNY and CDR2 SVGAGI (reference sequence). The CDR3 reads CASSTGTSGMNEQFF. The CDR3 nucleotides read TGTGCCAGCAGTACCGGGACTAGCGGGATGAATGAGCAGTTCTTC.

This clone came up once. Here the CDR3 reads CASTPDRTDTDTQYF. The CDR3 nucleotides are TGTGCCAGCACCCCTGATCGTACAGACACAGATACGCAGTATTTT. This rearrangement joins TRBV2 to TRBJ2-3, with D uncertain. Trimming removed 7 bases from V and 2 bases from J, with 16 bases in between. Germline CDR1 is SNHLY and CDR2 is FYNNEI. The CDR3 has 15 amino acids.

The V and J genes are TRBV7-2 and TRBJ2-5, with 12 bases matching TRBD2. The CDR3 covers 16 residues. After removal of 4 bases from V and 4 bases from J, the junction contained 7 bases not matched to a gene. Looked up from germline, CDR1 is SGHTA and CDR2 is FQGNSA. CDR3 sequence reads: CASSSASGRAGETQYF. The CDR3 DNA reads TGTGCCAGCAGCTCAGCTAGCGGGAGGGCGGGAGAGACCCAGTACTTC.

This clone has a single count. This sequence joins TRBV5-6 and TRBJ2-7; D might be TRBD1 (6 bases). The CDR3 consists of 14 residues. Germline V lookup: CDR1 SGHDT, CDR2 YYEEEE. V lost 4 bases and J lost 5, with 16 bases in between. As DNA, the CDR3 is TGTGCCAGCAGCCAGGGGTGGCAGGGTGACGAGCAGTACTTC. Translation: CASSQGWQGDEQYF.

This chain connects TRBV5-8 to TRBJ1-5; a possible D gene is TRBD1 (5 bases). Germline lookup yields CDR1 SGHTS and CDR2 YDEGEE. The length of the CDR3 is 19 residues. Trimming removed 7 bases at V and 3 bases at J, with 29 bases between. CDR3 DNA: TGTGCCAGCGGATTTTCGAGGACGCCCCAGGGTGGCGACAATCAGCCCCAGCATTTT. The encoded protein is CASGFSRTPQGGDNQPQHF.